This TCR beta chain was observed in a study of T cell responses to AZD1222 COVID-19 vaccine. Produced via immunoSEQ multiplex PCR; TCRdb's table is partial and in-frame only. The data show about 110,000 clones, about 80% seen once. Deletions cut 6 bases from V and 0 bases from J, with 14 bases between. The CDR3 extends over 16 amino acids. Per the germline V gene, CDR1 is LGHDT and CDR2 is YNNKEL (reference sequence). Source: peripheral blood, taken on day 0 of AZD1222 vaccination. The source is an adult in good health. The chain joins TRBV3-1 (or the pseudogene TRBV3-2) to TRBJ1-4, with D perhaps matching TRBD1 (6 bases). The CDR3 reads CASRAGTKPTNEKLFF. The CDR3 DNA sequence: TGTGCCAGCAGAGCTGGGACAAAACCAACTAATGAAAAACTGTTTTTT.